This note documents a single T cell receptor beta chain sequence. Generated by immunoSEQ multiplex PCR, the TCRdb table keeps only in-frame clones and is missing some. The sample lists about 400,000 clones; 85% to 95% were seen once. These data belong to a study of shared T cell receptors in the human thymus. Germline CDR1 is SNHLY and CDR2 is FYNNEI. The length of the CDR3 is 12 residues. Trimming pared 10 bases from V and 7 bases from J, leaving 17 bases between. The sequence was obtained from a human donor. Sample: thymocytes. The chain combines TRBV2 with TRBJ2-7, with unresolved D. The CDR3 region is CATPGPIGEQYF. The CDR3 DNA reads as TGTGCCACCCCTGGGCCGATTGGGGAGCAGTACTTC.